This T cell receptor beta chain appears in the sequencing data of a study of control samples from healthy donors and cancer patients (dated by TCRdb to 2020 to 2022). From a lookup of the germline V gene, CDR1 and CDR2 are MGHDK and SYGVNS. Inclusive of the bounding cysteine and phenylalanine, the CDR3 is 13 residues long. Only the CDR3 part of the read is kept: 39 bases, read in frame from the first base. V is pruned by 7 bases and J by 7 bases, leaving 2 bases of the junction without a gene match. Receptor libraries were prepared by the immunoSEQ multiplex PCR assay. TCRdb mirrors the immuneACCESS table, restricted to in-frame sequences. Some clones are absent from its copies; in checked studies, under half trace to an unresolved V gene, and the reason for the others is unknown. This sample lists a few hundred thousand clones; about 93% were detected once. In total, the top ten clones hold just under 6.5% of the sample.

Concerning this clone: Its antigen has not been determined. Base-call qualities are not available, and no considerably larger clone is one nucleotide away.

The receptor was isolated from a man aged 40-50 years with head and neck cancer. The specimen sequenced was PBMCs. Recombination connected TRBV25-1 to TRBJ1-6; 9 bases in the junction line up with TRBD1. The CDR3 protein sequence reads: CASTGTGNSPLHF. The nucleotide sequence reads as follows: TGTGCCAGCACCGGGACAGGGAATTCACCCCTCCACTTT.